This T cell receptor (beta chain) emerged from a study of blood T cell repertoires in COVID-19 (TCRdb year 2020). About the study as a whole: The collaborator samples originated in the United States, Italy and Spain and spanned the acute and convalescent phases of COVID-19. The material from the prospective study consisted of cDNA or gDNA derived from T cells, B-cell-depleted T cells, or PBMCs. Subjects who had been exposed to COVID-19, were actively infected with it, or had recovered from it provided the deeply sampled blood TCRbeta repertoires that made up the dataset. The repertoires were made available in a free public database intended to serve as a resource for research on the immune response to SARS-CoV-2. Samples were obtained from the ongoing ImmuneRACE study (first 160 participants) and from 1,200 or so subjects provided by 6 global collaborators. A de-identified subject ID, COVID-19 status, age in years and sex were almost always included in the sample metadata. Where available, HLA class I and class II types were taken from metadata supplied by the sample provider and were not determined by assay-based typing.

For this chain, trimming is 0 bases at the V end and 10 bases at the J end, and the number of junction bases without a gene match is 6. From cysteine to phenylalanine, the CDR3 is 14 amino acids long. Only the CDR3 part of the read is kept: 42 bases, read in frame from the first base. Taken from the germline V gene, the CDR1 and CDR2 loops are MGHRA and YSYEKL. Points the paper makes about the study in general: The amount of clinical and demographic metadata varied by source and participant and was provided uncurated.

Each collaborating institution followed its own protocols to collect whole blood in K2EDTA tubes. For TCRbeta analysis, collaborator samples were shipped as frozen whole blood, as isolated PBMCs, or as DNA extracted from either sample type. TCRbeta CDR3 regions were amplified from genomic DNA by means of the immunoSEQ Assay, a bias-controlled multiplex PCR. The original methods were these. The number of nucleated cells in each sample was estimated by amplification of reference gene primers within the assay. To quantify the absolute abundance of each unique TCRbeta CDR3 rearrangement, sequence reads were collapsed and filtered. For each sample, productive Simpson clonality was calculated by taking the square root of Simpson's diversity index across productive rearrangements. Here the immuneACCESS table is served through TCRdb, limited to in-frame sequences with V and J called. Missing clones are a known gap in these copies; in checked studies unresolved V genes cover under half, and the rest lacks a known reason. The DNA gave D and trimming, while V, J and clone size come from that table. The sample data list fewer than 400,000 clones, and around 80% of these were observed just once. The ten largest clones take up around 3% of the sample.

A word on this clone: Its antigen remains undetermined. No quality values exist for individual bases; no much larger clone is one base distant.

What was sequenced was peripheral blood. The receptor was isolated from a man aged 30-40 years with active or convalescent COVID-19. Here the chain combines TRBV4-1 and TRBJ1-2; a stretch of 9 junction bases matches TRBD1. The CDR3 reads CASSQEGDRDAYTF. The sequence in DNA is TGCGCCAGCAGCCAAGAGGGGGACAGGGATGCCTACACCTTC.